The clone carrying this T cell receptor beta chain was seen a handful of times. Its cognate antigen is unknown. This may arise from a read error, as a much more abundant clone is one base away. It was genomic DNA that served as the template for profiling TCR beta VDJ and CDR3. TCRdb fed the reads into MiXCR, producing one record per CDR3 protein. The sample includes approximately 180,000 distinct CDR3 sequences, 63% of them seen just once. This sample is drawn from a study of CD8+CD57+ T cells in acquired aplastic anemia. About the study: Isolated CD4+ and CD8+ cells, once sorted, yielded DNA averaging 3.2 ug. Findings and limits, study-wide: The study identified roughly 29 CD8+ CDR3 sequences shared by patients and controls. Between patients and controls, CD8+ Simpson's diversity did not vary significantly.

Deletions cut 7 bases from V and 3 bases from J, with 13 bases between. The CDR3 length is 14 residues. It was patients with CD8+CD57+ cell expansion by flow cytometry who were chosen for sequencing. There was no therapy given to any patient before the blood sampling took place. The chain has TRBV12-3 or TRBV12-4 and TRBJ2-1, with unresolved D. The TCR sequence derives from a human donor with aplastic anemia. The material sequenced was sorted CD4+, CD8+, or CD8+CD57+ T cells (not recorded which) from PBMCs. CDR3 amino acids: CASTWAHIYNEQFF. CDR3 nucleotide sequence: TGTGCCAGCACCTGGGCACACATCTACAATGAGCAGTTCTTC.